This T cell receptor (beta chain) was sequenced for a study of shared clonotypes between healthy human individuals. Assay runs were performed at deep level. Using immunoSEQ multiplex PCR, the repertoire was profiled, and TCRdb retains in-frame clones only, with some absent. Found here are nearly 750,000 clones, over 55% of them singletons; the top ten hold roughly 1.8%. The CDR3 contains 15 residues. CDR1 is SNHLY and CDR2 is FYNNEI in the germline V gene. J gave up 9 bases and V 2 bases, and 6 bases lay outside the gene matches. As concerns this clone: As yet, its antigen is unknown.

Findings and caveats of the study: Non-shared clonotypes showed lower generation probabilities than clonotypes common to all four donors.

The TCR comes from a young woman in good health. Sequenced: memory CD4+ T cells sorted from blood. Subset denoted: CD45RA-negative fraction. The gene calls are TRBV2 and TRBJ2-1; the match to TRBD2 covers 11 bases. CDR3 bases: TGTGCCAGCAGTGAATGCACTAGCGGGAGTTGTGAGCAGTTCTTC. It yields the protein CASSECTSGSCEQFF. Supplemented by reference TRBV2 and TRBJ2-1, the full variable domain reads EPEVTQTPSHQVTQMGQEVILRCVPISNHLYFYWYRQILGQKVEFLVSFYNNEISEKSEIFDDQFSVERPDGSNFTLKIRSTKLEDSAMYFCASSECTSGSCEQFFGPGTRLTVL.